This T cell receptor beta chain came from a study of T cell repertoires in cytomegalovirus infection. Study as a whole: Public TCR beta signatures were indicative of both CMV infection and a matching HLA type. Study conclusions and caveats: Cumulative public TCR beta family frequency identified carriers of CMV plus the relevant HLA. Clonotypes of TCR beta that were HLA-C-restricted and CMV-specific dominated the ex vivo response.

TCRdb used MiXCR to reprocess the reads, holding one entry per CDR3 protein. The table has roughly 150,000 distinct CDR3 sequences, about a quarter seen once; the top ten hold approximately 9.9%. This clonotype was counted ten times or more. The antigen is not known. The germline CDR1 and CDR2 sequences are SGHNT and YENEEA. The CDR3 totals 14 residues. Trimming took 2 bases from V and 1 from J, leaving 5 bases between them. The sequence was obtained from a human donor in good health (CMV status not recorded). Some clones in this sample may be carry-over from other donors' samples. Sample: PBMCs. The chain links TRBV11-3 to TRBJ2-2; D gene unclear. The CDR3 here is CASSLTRNTGELFF. CDR3 nucleotides: TGTGCCAGCAGCTTAACGAGGAACACCGGGGAGCTGTTTTTT.